A single count supports the clone carrying this T cell receptor beta chain. Original methodology: Reference gene primers were amplified, and this amplification served to estimate nucleated cell counts. Repertoires were generated with immunoSEQ multiplex PCR, while TCRdb's copy carries only in-frame clones and drops some. The D gene and trimming were derived from the DNA, and the V and J assignments and clone size from that table. This sample carries roughly 180,000 clones, approximately 82% of them seen once, and the ten largest clones take 10%. This sample stems from a study of blood T cell repertoires in COVID-19. Study overall: Acute and convalescent COVID-19 specimens originated in the United States, Italy and Spain. Sources were T cells, B-cell-depleted T cells, or PBMCs; the material itself was cDNA or gDNA.

This CDR3 is 13 amino acids long. V lost 7 bases, J lost 5 bases, and 6 bases stayed unmatched. In germline, CDR1 is MNHEY, CDR2 SVGAGI. The sequencing input was peripheral blood. The sequence came from an elderly woman with active or convalescent COVID-19. This chain uses TRBV6-5 with TRBJ1-1; 8 bases are a match to TRBD1. The CDR3 loop reads CASNPGGATEAFF. The CDR3 DNA sequence: TGTGCCAGCAACCCAGGGGGCGCGACTGAAGCTTTCTTT.